Following are 4 T cell receptor beta chains from one sample sequenced in a study of blood T cells in healthy people across ages (dated by TCRdb to about 2015). To prepare the library, 5' RACE was applied. A second PCR of roughly 7 to 12 cycles was run with a J-beta primer mix and a sample-barcoded 5' primer. TCRdb trimmed the raw reads at Q25, called clones with MiXCR and kept productive beta chains. Records with the same CDR3 protein are collapsed into one entry carrying the most frequent genes and DNA. The sample includes around 1,900,000 distinct CDR3 sequences, with about two fifths observed a single time. Jointly, the top ten make up more than 20% of the sample. Sequenced material: blood. Receptors originate from a human donor in good health.

The chain combines TRBV7-6 with TRBJ2-3; 9 nucleotides agree with TRBD2. CDR1 and CDR2 (germline): SGHVS, FNYEAQ. V was clipped by 3 bases and J by 4 bases; unmatched bases: 11. The CDR3 consists of 17 residues. CDR3 protein: CASSLVGGGAGADTQYF. CDR3 bases: TGTGCCAGCAGCTTGGTTGGCGGGGGGGCCGGAGCAGATACGCAGTATTTT.

The chain recombines TRBV6-2 or TRBV6-3 with TRBJ2-3; 7 nucleotides match TRBD2. CDR1 and CDR2 from the germline V gene are MNHEY and SVGEGT. The CDR3 length is 16 residues. The junction had 11 bases not matched to a gene; V was cut back by 6 bases and J by 2 bases. The CDR3, as DNA: TGTGCCAGCAGCCGAGGGACTAAGTATTTCACAGATACGCAGTATTTT. It encodes CASSRGTKYFTDTQYF.

J is TRBJ2-1 and V is TRBV5-6; 7 positions agree with TRBD1. The V gene end was trimmed by 0 bases and the J gene end by 3 bases; junction bases not matched to a gene: 6. Germline loops: CDR1 SGHDT, CDR2 YYEEEE. The CDR3 consists of 16 residues. CDR3: CASSLVVYRGYNEQFF. In nucleotides, the CDR3 is TGTGCCAGCAGCTTGGTGGTGTACAGGGGCTACAATGAGCAGTTCTTC.

This clonotype was seen more than once but under ten times. The chain recombines TRBV27 with TRBJ1-2; TRBD1 is a possible D gene (5 bases). Trimming removed 3 bases at V and 0 bases at J, with 14 bases between. Looked up from germline, CDR1 is MNHEY and CDR2 is SMNVEV (reference sequence). This CDR3 is built from 16 residues. The CDR3 sequence: CASSLMGTGANYGYTF. The CDR3 DNA is TGTGCCAGCAGTTTGATGGGGACTGGAGCTAACTATGGCTACACCTTC.